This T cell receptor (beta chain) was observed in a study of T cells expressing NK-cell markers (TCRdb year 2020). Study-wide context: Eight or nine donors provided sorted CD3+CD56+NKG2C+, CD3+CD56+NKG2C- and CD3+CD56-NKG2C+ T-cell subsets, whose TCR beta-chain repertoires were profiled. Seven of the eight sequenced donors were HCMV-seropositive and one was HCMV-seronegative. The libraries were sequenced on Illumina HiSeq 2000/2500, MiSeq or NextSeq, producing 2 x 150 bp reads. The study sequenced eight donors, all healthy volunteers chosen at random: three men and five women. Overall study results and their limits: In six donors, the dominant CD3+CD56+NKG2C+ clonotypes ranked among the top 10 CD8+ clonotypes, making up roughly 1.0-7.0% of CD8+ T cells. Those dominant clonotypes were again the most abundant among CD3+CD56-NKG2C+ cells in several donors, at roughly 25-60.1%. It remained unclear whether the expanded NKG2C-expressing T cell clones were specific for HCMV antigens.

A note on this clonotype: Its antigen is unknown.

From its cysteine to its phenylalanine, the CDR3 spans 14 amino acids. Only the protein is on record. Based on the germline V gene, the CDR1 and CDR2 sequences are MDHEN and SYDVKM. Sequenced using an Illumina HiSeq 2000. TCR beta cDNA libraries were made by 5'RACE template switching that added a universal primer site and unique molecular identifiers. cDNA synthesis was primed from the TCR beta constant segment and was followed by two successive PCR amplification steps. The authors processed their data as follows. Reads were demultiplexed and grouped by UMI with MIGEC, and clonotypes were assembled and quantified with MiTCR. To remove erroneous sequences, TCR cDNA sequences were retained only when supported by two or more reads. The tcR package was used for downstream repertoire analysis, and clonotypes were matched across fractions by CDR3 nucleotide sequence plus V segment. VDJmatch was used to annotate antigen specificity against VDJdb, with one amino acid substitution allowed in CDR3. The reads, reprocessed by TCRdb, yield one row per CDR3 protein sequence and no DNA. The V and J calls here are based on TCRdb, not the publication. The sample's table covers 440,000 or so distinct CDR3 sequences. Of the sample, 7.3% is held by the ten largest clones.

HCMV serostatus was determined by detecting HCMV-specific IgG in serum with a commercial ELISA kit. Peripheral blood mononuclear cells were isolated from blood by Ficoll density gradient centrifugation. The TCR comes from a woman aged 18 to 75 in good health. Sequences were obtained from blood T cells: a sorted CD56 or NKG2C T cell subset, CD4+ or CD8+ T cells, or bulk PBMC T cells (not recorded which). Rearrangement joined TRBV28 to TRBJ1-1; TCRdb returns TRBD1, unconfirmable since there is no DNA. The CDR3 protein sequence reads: CASIDGQTRTEAFF.